This T cell receptor (beta chain) was retrieved from a study of post-analysis software for immune sequencing data. Study findings and constraints: In patients, TRBV5-6, TRBV5-1 and TRBV20-1 belonged to roughly 5 TRBV segments found more frequently than in controls.

With respect to this clonotype: Its antigen is unidentified.

This CDR3 spans 14 amino acids. Germline V gene lookup returns CDR1 SGHRS and CDR2 YFSETQ. Included in the TCR beta cDNA libraries were unique molecular identifiers. TCRdb processed the PCR reads anew with MiXCR; each CDR3 protein has one entry. The sample shows hundreds of thousands of distinct CDR3 sequences, around 40% of them seen only once. The chain combines TRBV5-1 with TRBJ2-5; D is uncertain. TRBJ2-7 matches the DNA end more closely, so the J call is doubtful. The clonotype comes from a girl aged 10 to 17 with multiple sclerosis. Sequencing was done on a sample of blood. The chain's CDR3 is CASSSKSSSGEQYF. DNA of the CDR3: TGCGCCAGCAGCTCGAAGAGCAGTTCGGGCGAGCAGTACTTC.